A single sample gave rise to the 3 T cell receptor beta chains below, sequenced in a study of CD8 T cells in Susac syndrome. Reverse transcription of 0.5 to 1 ug RNA used random hexamers. TCRdb re-analysed the immunoSEQ multiplex PCR reads in MiXCR, keeping a single row per CDR3 protein. The table has 330,000 or so distinct CDR3 sequences, about 82% seen once; the top ten hold roughly 0.21%. Sequenced input: CD8+ T cells from PBMCs. These receptors were taken from a human donor with multiple sclerosis.

The chain combines TRBV19 with TRBJ2-1, with 7 nucleotides matching TRBD1. CDR3 length: 14 residues. V shed 6 bases, J shed 5 bases, and the junction held 7 bases outside the gene matches. Germline V gene sequence: CDR1 LNHDA, CDR2 SQIVND (reference sequence). CDR3 region: CASRAGTANNEQFF. The CDR3 DNA sequence: TGTGCCAGTAGGGCCGGGACAGCGAACAATGAGCAGTTCTTC.

V is TRBV7-9 and J is TRBJ1-2, with TRBD1 matching over 7 bases. The CDR3 loop spans 14 amino acids. V trimming: 8 bases; J trimming: 1 base; junction bases outside the gene matches: 7. Germline V gives CDR1 SEHNR, CDR2 FQNEAQ (reference sequence). DNA of the CDR3: TGTGCCAGCTTAGCAGGGGGGAGTAACTATGGCTACACCTTC. Encoded protein: CASLAGGSNYGYTF.

V usage is TRBV14 and J usage is TRBJ2-7, with 11 bases identical to TRBD1. The CDR3 totals 16 residues. Per the germline V gene, CDR1 is SGHDN and CDR2 is FVKESK. J gave up 3 bases and V 4 bases, and 8 bases lay outside the gene matches. The CDR3 coding sequence is TGTGCCAGCAGCCCGGGACAGGGGGACTTATACTACGAGCAGTACTTC. This translates into CASSPGQGDLYYEQYF.